The clone carrying this TCR beta chain has a count of ten or more. No antigen is known for it. Germline CDR1 SGHTA, CDR2 FQGNSA. CDR3 length equals 13 residues. V lost 4 bases and J 7 bases, leaving 11 bases between the germline ends. This entry is derived from a study of spatial heterogeneity in lung cancer. Study-level findings and limits: Counts of expanded alpha and beta TCRs within tumors tracked the tumor nonsynonymous mutation count.

Each TCR cDNA molecule carried a unique molecular identifier. Using its own MiXCR run on the 5' RACE reads, TCRdb lists one record per CDR3 protein. The sample shows 25,000 to 30,000 distinct CDR3 sequences, around 7.5% of them seen only once. Time point of the sample: sample taken at primary tumor resection. Sequencing was performed on whole RNA extracted from tumor and nontumor lung tissue, or from frozen PBMC, and the material was left unsorted. Sequencing was performed on lung tumor tissue, taken at surgery. The genes are TRBV7-2 and TRBJ1-5; no definite D call. This clonotype was obtained from a male donor with early-stage non-small cell lung cancer. The CDR3 spells CASSSRVDQPQHF. The CDR3 region has the DNA TGTGCCAGCAGCTCCAGAGTGGACCAGCCCCAGCATTTT.